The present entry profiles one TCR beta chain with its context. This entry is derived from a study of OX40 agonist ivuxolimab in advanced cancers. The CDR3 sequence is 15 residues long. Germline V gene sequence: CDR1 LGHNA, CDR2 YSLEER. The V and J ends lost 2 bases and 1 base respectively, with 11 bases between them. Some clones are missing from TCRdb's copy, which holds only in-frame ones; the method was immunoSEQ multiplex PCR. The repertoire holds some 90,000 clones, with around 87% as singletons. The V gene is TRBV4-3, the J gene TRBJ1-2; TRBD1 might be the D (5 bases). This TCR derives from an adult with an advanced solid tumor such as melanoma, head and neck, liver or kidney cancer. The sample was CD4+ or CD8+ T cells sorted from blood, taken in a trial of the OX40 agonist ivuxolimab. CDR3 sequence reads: CASSQYKGNNYGYTF. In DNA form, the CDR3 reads TGCGCCAGCAGCCAATATAAGGGGAATAACTATGGCTACACCTTC.